The 16 T cell receptor beta chains reported below all come from one sample, sequenced in a study of regulatory T cells in long-lasting Graves disease. Through Arm-PCR of CDR3 regions and iRepertoire HTBI primers, TCR beta libraries were built. TCRdb recomputed calls from the multiplex PCR reads with MiXCR, one row per CDR3 protein. The table has about 430,000 distinct CDR3 sequences, 15% seen once. Time point in this sample: newly diagnosed GD, antithyroid drugs for less than 3 months. Generation of the TCR library employed RNA extracted from PBMCs. This same sample was also taken into another study, of T cells in Graves' hyperthyroidism and ophthalmopathy.

Specimen: peripheral blood mononuclear cells (PBMCs), collected at new diagnosis, from a patient treated with antithyroid drugs. The receptor source for this set is a middle-aged woman with Graves disease.

The chain recombines TRBV10-3 with TRBJ2-1; 13 nucleotides align to TRBD2. The CDR3 covers 16 residues. Germline CDR1 and CDR2: ENHRY and SYGVKD. V shed 6 bases and J 8 bases; nucleotides not matched to a gene: 10. CDR3: CAISLGLAGILDEQFF. CDR3 coding DNA: TGTGCCATCAGCCTGGGACTAGCGGGAATCTTGGATGAGCAGTTCTTC.

In the case of this clonotype: With a much larger clone just one base away, this may be a read error. Likely a read error: the CDR3 ends without its conserved phenylalanine or tryptophan. The chain has TRBV28 and TRBJ2-1; D gene uncertain. CDR1 and CDR2 from the germline V gene are MDHEN and SYDVKM. Trimming stripped 6 bases from V and 9 bases from J, with 15 bases between. This CDR3 region has 13 residues. Here the CDR3 DNA reads TGTGCCAGCAGACTCTCCACAGTAAGTGAGCAGTTCCTC. Residues: CASRLSTVSEQFL.

This clonotype occurred many times. The chain couples TRBV7-2 to TRBJ2-1; 8 bases are shared with TRBD2. This CDR3 has 17 amino acids. The junction had 13 bases not matched to a gene; V was cut back by 1 base and J by 8 bases. In germline, CDR1 is SGHTA, CDR2 FQGNSA. The CDR3 loop reads CASSLVSGNLPLDEQFF. The CDR3 nucleotides read TGTGCCAGCAGCTTAGTTAGCGGGAATCTGCCCTTGGATGAGCAGTTCTTC.

Comments on this clonotype: The CDR3 does not end in the conserved phenylalanine or tryptophan, so this is likely a read error. The chain employs TRBV5-1 and TRBJ2-7, with D maybe TRBD2 (6 bases). Trimming cost V 0 bases and J 6 bases, with 7 bases left between them. Germline V gene sequence: CDR1 SGHRS, CDR2 YFSETQ. CDR3 size: 12 residues. The CDR3 protein is CASSLVGGEQYY. The CDR3 region has the DNA TGCGCCAGCAGCTTGGTGGGAGGCGAGCAGTACTAC.

This clonotype has at least ten counts. This chain links TRBV27 with TRBJ1-2, with 8 nucleotides matching TRBD1. V shed 3 bases, J shed 3 bases, and the junction held 6 bases outside the gene matches. The germline V gene has CDR1 MNHEY and CDR2 SMNVEV (reference sequence). The CDR3 runs 15 residues. DNA for the CDR3: TGTGCCAGCAGTTTCTACAGGGGGGTTGACTATGGCTACACCTTC. This translates into CASSFYRGVDYGYTF.

About this clonotype itself: With only one base between it and a far larger clone, this is likely a read error. V usage is TRBV7-2 and J usage is TRBJ2-7; D unresolved. Germline CDR1 SGHTA, CDR2 FQGNSA. This CDR3 spans 15 amino acids. V was trimmed by 2 bases and J by 7 bases, leaving 18 bases between them. CDR3 bases: TGTGCCAGCAGCTTAATACAACAGTGGGTGGGTGAGCAGTACTTC. Translated, it gives CASSLIQQWVGEQYF.

This clonotype was picked up many times. The CDR3 here is CSVPGQGIETQYF. DNA for the CDR3: TGCAGCGTTCCGGGACAGGGGATCGAGACCCAGTACTTC. V usage is TRBV29-1 and J usage is TRBJ2-5; TRBD1 aligns across 10 bases. CDR3 size: 13 residues. Looked up from germline, CDR1 is SQVTM and CDR2 is ANQGSEA. The junction had 5 bases not matched to a gene; V was cut back by 5 bases and J by 5 bases. Combining the CDR3 with reference TRBV29-1 and TRBJ2-5 gives the whole variable domain SAVISQKPSRDICQRGTSLTIQCQVDSQVTMMFWYRQQPGQSLTLIATANQGSEATYESGFVIDKFPISRPNLTFSTLTVSNMSPEDSSIYLCSVPGQGIETQYFGPGTRLLVL.

This clonotype has a count of ten or more. The chain has TRBV27 and TRBJ2-1; 10 positions match TRBD2. After removal of 5 bases from V and 2 bases from J, the junction contained 6 bases not matched to a gene. In germline, CDR1 is MNHEY, CDR2 SMNVEV (reference sequence). This CDR3 has 16 residues. The CDR3 region has the DNA TGTGCCAGCAGTGCACCTAGCGGGAGCCCCTACAATGAGCAGTTCTTC. This gives the protein CASSAPSGSPYNEQFF.

Ten or more counts support this clonotype. V gene TRBV5-1 combines with J gene TRBJ1-4; D ambiguous. Trimming took off 4 bases at V and 5 bases at J, with 15 bases between the two ends. Per the germline V gene, CDR1 is SGHRS and CDR2 is YFSETQ. The CDR3 has 15 residues. CDR3 sequence reads: CASSHDSGGNEKLFF. For the CDR3, the DNA is TGCGCCAGCAGCCATGACTCTGGAGGAAATGAAAAACTGTTTTTT.

Many counts were recorded for this clonotype. The CDR3 protein is CASSFGTETEAFF. DNA of the CDR3: TGTGCCAGCAGCTTCGGGACAGAAACTGAAGCTTTCTTT. This rearrangement joins TRBV11-3 to TRBJ1-1; 7 nucleotides line up with TRBD1. This CDR3 is built from 13 residues. The trim removed 3 bases at V and 5 bases at J, leaving 3 bases unmatched. CDR1 and CDR2 (germline): SGHNT, YENEEA.

The chain recombines TRBV7-9 with TRBJ1-2; TRBD1 aligns across 9 bases. The CDR3 is made up of 17 amino acids. The trim removed 1 base at V and 1 base at J, leaving 7 bases unmatched. Looked up from germline, CDR1 is SEHNR and CDR2 is FQNEAQ (reference sequence). The CDR3 DNA sequence: TGTGCCAGCAGCTTAGAGGAGGGACAGGGCCTTAACTATGGCTACACCTTC. It codes for CASSLEEGQGLNYGYTF. The full variable domain, with the rest looked up from reference TRBV7-9 and TRBJ1-2, is DTGVSQNPRHKITKRGQNVTFRCDPISEHNRLYWYRQTLGQGPEFLTYFQNEAQLEKSRLLSDRFSAERPKGSFSTLEIQRTEQGDSAMYLCASSLEEGQGLNYGYTFGSGTRLTVV.

This clonotype was seen repeatedly, ten times or more. The CDR3 nucleotides read TGTGCCAGCAGCTTAAAGGCGGGCGGGGAGACCCAGTACTTC. Translating it yields CASSLKAGGETQYF. This chain joins TRBV7-8 and TRBJ2-5; the D gene is possibly TRBD2 (5 bases). Trimming left V 2 bases short and J 5 bases short, with 12 bases between. The CDR3 has 14 amino acids. CDR1 and CDR2 (germline): SGHVS, FQNEAQ.

CDR3: CASLTFVAGELFF. CDR3 sequence (DNA): TGTGCCAGCCTAACTTTTGTTGCCGGGGAGCTGTTTTTT. This chain connects TRBV18 to TRBJ2-2; D call uncertain. The V gene's germline CDR1 is KGHSH and CDR2 LQKENI. V lost 8 bases to trimming and J lost 6 bases, with 13 bases between them. The length of the CDR3 is 13 residues.

The V gene is TRBV6-1, the J gene TRBJ1-1; D is undetermined. The V end lost 6 bases, the J end lost 4 bases, and 15 bases lay between the germline ends. The CDR3 has 14 residues. In germline, CDR1 is MNHNS, CDR2 SASEGT. CDR3 in DNA: TGTGCCAGCAGCCCCTGGGGTGAGAGCACTGAAGCTTTCTTT. Translation gives CASSPWGESTEAFF.

V gene TRBV6-5 combines with J gene TRBJ1-3, with D possibly TRBD1 on 5 matching bases. This CDR3 region has 17 residues. Germline values: CDR1 MNHEY, CDR2 SVGAGI. Deletions cut 1 base from V and 0 bases from J, with 13 bases between. The CDR3: CASSYFPGRRSGNTIYF. CDR3 nucleotides: TGTGCCAGCAGTTACTTCCCGGGACGTCGCTCTGGAAACACCATATATTTT.

This clonotype has ten or more counts. The rearrangement links TRBV20-1 to TRBJ2-7; TRBD2 agrees at 9 bases. Looked up from germline, CDR1 is DFQATT and CDR2 is SNEGSKA (reference sequence). CDR3 length equals 15 residues. V lost 3 bases and J lost 5; bases outside the gene matches: 11. Here the CDR3 reads CSASLQAGGPNEQYF. CDR3 bases: TGCAGTGCTAGTCTCCAGGCGGGAGGGCCGAACGAGCAGTACTTC.